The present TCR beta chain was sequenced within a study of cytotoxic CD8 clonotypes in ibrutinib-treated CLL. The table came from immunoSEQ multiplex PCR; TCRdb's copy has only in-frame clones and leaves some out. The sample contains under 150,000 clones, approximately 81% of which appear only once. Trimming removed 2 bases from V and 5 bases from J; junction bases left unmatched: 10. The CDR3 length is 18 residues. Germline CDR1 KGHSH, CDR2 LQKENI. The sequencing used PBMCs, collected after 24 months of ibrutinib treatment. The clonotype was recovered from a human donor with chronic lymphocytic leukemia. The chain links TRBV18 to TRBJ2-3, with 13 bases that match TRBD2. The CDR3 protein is CASSPYTLTSGGRDTQYF. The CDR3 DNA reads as TGTGCCAGCTCACCATACACCTTGACTAGCGGGGGGAGAGATACGCAGTATTTT.